This T cell receptor beta chain was retrieved from a study of blood T cells in healthy people across ages. Study-wide results and limits: Diversity was higher, and naive CD4+ cells more numerous, in long-lived donors than in aged donors.

A remark on this clonotype: What it recognizes is unknown. One end of the junction varies from germline; a read error may be responsible.

Germline V gene data show CDR1 as SGHRS and CDR2 as YFSETQ. The CDR3 consists of 16 residues. With a J-beta primer mix and a sample-barcoded 5' primer, a second PCR ran about 7 to 12 cycles. Each cDNA molecule was tagged by a template-switch adaptor with 12 random nucleotides. TCRdb analysed the 5' RACE reads with MiXCR anew, one entry per CDR3 protein. The sample consists of 1.5 million to 2 million distinct CDR3 sequences, 49% of them appearing once. Source material: blood. The TCR was taken from a woman aged 40-49 years in good health. The V gene is TRBV5-1, the J gene TRBJ2-7; 13 positions match TRBD2. In DNA, the CDR3 is TGCGCCGGCAGCCCGGGACTAGCGGGAATATCCTACGAGCAGTACTTC. As protein: CAGSPGLAGISYEQYF.